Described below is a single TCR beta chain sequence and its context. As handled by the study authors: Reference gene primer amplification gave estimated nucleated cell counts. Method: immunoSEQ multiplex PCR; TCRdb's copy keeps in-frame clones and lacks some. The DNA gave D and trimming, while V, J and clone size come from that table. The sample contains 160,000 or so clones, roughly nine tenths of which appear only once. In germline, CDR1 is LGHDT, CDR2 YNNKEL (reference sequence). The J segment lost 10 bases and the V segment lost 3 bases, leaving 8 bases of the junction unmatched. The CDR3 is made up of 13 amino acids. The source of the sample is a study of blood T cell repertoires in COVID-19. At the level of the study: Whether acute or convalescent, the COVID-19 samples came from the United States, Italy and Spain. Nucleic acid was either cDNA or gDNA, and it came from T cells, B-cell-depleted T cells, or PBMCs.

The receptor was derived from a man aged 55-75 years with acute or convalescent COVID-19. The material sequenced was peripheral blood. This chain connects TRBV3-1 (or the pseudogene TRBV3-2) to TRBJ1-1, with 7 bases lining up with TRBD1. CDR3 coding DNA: TGTGCCAGCAGCCAGGGCGTGGACAGGCCAGCTTTCTTT. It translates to CASSQGVDRPAFF.